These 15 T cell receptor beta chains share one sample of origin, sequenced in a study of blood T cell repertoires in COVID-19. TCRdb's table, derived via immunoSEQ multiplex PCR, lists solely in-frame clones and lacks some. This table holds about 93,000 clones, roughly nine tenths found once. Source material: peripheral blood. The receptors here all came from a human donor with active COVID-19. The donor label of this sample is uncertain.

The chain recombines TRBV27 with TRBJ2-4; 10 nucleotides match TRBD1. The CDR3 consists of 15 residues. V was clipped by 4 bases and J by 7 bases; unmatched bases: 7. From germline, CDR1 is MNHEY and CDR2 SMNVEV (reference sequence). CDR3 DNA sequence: TGTGCCAGCAGTTCCAAAGACAGGGGGCGTAACATTCAGTACTTC. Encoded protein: CASSSKDRGRNIQYF.

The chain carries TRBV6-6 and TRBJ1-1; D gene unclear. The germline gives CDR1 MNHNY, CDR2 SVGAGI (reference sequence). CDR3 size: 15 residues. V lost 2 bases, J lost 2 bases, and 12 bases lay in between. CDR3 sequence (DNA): TGTGCCAGCAGTTACCCTCCCGGGATTAACACTGAAGCTTTCTTT. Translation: CASSYPPGINTEAFF.

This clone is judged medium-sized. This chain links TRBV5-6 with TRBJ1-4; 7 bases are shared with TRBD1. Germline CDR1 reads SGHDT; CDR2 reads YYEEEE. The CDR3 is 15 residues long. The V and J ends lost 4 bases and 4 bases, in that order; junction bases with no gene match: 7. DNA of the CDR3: TGTGCCAGCAGCACTCCGGGGACAGTTAATGAAAAACTGTTTTTT. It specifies CASSTPGTVNEKLFF.

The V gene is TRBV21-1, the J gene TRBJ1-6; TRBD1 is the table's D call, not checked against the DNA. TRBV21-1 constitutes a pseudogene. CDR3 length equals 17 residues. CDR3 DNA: TGTGCCAGCAGCAAAGGAGGGACACCCTCTTATAATTCACCCCTCCACTTT. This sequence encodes CASSKGGTPSYNSPLHF.

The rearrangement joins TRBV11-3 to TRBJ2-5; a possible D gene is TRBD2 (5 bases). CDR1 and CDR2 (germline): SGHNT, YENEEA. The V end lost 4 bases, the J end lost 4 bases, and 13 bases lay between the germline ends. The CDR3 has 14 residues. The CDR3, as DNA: TGTGCCAGCAGCTCGAACCGTGAGGGAGAGACCCAGTACTTC. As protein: CASSSNREGETQYF.

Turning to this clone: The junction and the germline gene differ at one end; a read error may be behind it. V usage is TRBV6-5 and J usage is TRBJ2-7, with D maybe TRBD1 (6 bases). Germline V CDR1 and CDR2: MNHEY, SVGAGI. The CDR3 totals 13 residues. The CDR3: CASGQRGSYGQYF. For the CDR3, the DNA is TGTGCCAGCGGCCAGAGGGGGAGTTACGGGCAGTACTTC.

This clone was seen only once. CDR3 coding DNA: TGTGCCAGCAGCTTAATTAAGCTAGCGGGGGGGATAGATACGCAGTATTTT. Translation gives CASSLIKLAGGIDTQYF. The gene calls are TRBV7-3 and TRBJ2-3; TRBD2 matches at 12 bases. Unmatched junction bases numbered 7, after V lost 1 base and J lost 5 bases. The CDR3 totals 17 residues. Looked up from germline, CDR1 is SGHTA and CDR2 is FQGTGA.

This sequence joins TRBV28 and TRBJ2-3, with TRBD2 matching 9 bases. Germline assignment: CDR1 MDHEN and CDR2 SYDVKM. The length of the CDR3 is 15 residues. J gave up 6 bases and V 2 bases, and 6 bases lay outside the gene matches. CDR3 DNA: TGTGCCAGCAGTTTAAGCGGGGGGCCGTGGGATACGCAGTATTTT. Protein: CASSLSGGPWDTQYF.

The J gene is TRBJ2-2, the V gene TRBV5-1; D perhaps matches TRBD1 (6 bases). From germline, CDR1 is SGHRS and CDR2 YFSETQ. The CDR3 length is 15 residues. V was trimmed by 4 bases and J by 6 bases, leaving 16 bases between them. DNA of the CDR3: TGCGCCAGCAGCATGGTTGGGGGCGAGTCCGGGGAGCTGTTTTTT. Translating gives CASSMVGGESGELFF.

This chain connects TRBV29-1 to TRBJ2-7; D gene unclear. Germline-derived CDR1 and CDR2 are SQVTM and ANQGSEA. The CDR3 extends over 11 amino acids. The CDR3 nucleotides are TGCAGTTACTCTACCAAATACGAGCAGTACTTC. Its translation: CSYSTKYEQYF.

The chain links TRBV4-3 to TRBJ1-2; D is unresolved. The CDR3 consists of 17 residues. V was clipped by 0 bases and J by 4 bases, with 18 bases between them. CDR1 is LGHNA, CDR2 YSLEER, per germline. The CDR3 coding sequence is TGCGCCAGCAGCCAAGAGGTCAGGTTTGAGAATCCCTATGGCTACACCTTC. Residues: CASSQEVRFENPYGYTF.

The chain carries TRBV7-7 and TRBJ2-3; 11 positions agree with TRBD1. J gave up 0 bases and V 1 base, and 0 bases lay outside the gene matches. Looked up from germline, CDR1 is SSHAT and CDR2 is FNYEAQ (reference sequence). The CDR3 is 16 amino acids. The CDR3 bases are TGTGCCAGCAGCTTAGGGACAGGGGGCAGCACAGATACGCAGTATTTT. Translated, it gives CASSLGTGGSTDTQYF.

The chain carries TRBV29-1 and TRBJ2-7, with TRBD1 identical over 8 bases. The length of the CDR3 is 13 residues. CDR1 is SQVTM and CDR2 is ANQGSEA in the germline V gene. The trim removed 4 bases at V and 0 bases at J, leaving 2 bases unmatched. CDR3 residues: CSVGQGISYEQYF. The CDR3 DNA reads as TGCAGCGTTGGACAGGGGATCTCCTACGAGCAGTACTTC.

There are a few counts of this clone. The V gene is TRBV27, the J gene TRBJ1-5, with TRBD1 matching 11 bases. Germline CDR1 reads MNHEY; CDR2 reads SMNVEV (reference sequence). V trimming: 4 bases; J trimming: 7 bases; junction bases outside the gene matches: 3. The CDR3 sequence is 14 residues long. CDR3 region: CASSSGQGVQPQHF. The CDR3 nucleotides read TGTGCCAGCAGTTCGGGACAGGGGGTACAGCCCCAGCATTTT.

The CDR3 spells CASSQEVKGKNEQYF. DNA for the CDR3: TGTGCCAGCAGCCAAGAGGTGAAGGGGAAAAACGAGCAGTACTTC. V usage is TRBV3-1 (or the pseudogene TRBV3-2) and J usage is TRBJ2-7, with TRBD1 as a possible D gene (5 bases). V was pared by 0 bases and J by 5 bases, with 14 bases between. The CDR3 totals 15 residues. Germline V gives CDR1 LGHDT, CDR2 YNNKEL (reference sequence).